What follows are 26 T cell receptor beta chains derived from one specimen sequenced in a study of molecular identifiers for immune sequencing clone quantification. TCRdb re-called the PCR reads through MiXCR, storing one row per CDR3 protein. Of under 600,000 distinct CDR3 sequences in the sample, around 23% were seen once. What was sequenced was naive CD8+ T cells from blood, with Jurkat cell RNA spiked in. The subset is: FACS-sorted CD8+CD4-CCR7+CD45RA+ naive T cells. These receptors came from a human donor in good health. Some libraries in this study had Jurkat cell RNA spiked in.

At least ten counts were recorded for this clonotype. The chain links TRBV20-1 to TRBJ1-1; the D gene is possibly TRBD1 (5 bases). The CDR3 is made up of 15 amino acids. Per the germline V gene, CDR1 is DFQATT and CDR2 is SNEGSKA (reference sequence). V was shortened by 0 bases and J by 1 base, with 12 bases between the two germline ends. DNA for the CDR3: TGCAGTGCTAGAGATGGAGGGGTCACGAACACTGAAGCTTTCTTT. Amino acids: CSARDGGVTNTEAFF.

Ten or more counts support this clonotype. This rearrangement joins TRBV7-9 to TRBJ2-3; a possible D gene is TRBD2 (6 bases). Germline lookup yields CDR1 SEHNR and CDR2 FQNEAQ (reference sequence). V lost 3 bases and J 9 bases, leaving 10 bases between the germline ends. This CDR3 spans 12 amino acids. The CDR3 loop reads CASSFLAETQYF. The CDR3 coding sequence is TGTGCCAGCAGCTTCTTAGCGGAGACGCAGTATTTT.

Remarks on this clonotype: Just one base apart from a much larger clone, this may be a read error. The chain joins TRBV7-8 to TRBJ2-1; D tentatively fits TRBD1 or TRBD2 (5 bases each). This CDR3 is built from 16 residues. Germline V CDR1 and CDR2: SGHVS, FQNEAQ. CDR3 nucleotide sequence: TGTGTCAGCAGCTTATATGGGACGGGCTCCTACAATGAGCAGTTCTTC. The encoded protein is CVSSLYGTGSYNEQFF.

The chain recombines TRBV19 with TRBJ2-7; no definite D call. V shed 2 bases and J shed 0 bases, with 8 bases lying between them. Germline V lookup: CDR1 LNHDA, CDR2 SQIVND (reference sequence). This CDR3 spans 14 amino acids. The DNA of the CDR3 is TGTGCCAGTAGTATAACGGGCCCCTCCTACGAGCAGTACTTC. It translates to CASSITGPSYEQYF.

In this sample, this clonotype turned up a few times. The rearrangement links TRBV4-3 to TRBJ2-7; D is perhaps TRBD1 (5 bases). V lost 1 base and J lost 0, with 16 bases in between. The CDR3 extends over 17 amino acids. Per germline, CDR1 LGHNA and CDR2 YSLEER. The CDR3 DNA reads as TGCGCCAGCAGCCAAGGGACGGACATCAGGAGCTCCTACGAGCAGTACTTC. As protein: CASSQGTDIRSSYEQYF.

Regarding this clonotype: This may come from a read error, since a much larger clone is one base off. CDR3 sequence: CASSSRRYQEPQYF. Written as DNA, the CDR3 is TGCGCCAGCAGCTCGAGACGGTACCAAGAGCCCCAGTACTTC. This chain connects TRBV5-1 to TRBJ2-5; unclear D gene. The germline gives CDR1 SGHRS, CDR2 YFSETQ. CDR3 length equals 14 residues. Full variable domain (outside the CDR3, taken from reference TRBV5-1 and TRBJ2-5): KAGVTQTPRYLIKTRGQQVTLSCSPISGHRSVSWYQQTPGQGLQFLFEYFSETQRNKGNFPGRFSGRQFSNSRSEMNVSTLELGDSALYLCASSSRRYQEPQYFGPGTRLLVL.

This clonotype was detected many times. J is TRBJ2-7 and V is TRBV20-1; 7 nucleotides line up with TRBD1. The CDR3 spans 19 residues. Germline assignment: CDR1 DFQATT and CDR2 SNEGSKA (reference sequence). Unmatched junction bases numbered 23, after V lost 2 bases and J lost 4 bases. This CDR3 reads CSARNPGDRRNVPPYEQYF. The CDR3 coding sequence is TGCAGTGCTAGAAACCCCGGGGACAGACGAAACGTACCGCCATACGAGCAGTACTTC.

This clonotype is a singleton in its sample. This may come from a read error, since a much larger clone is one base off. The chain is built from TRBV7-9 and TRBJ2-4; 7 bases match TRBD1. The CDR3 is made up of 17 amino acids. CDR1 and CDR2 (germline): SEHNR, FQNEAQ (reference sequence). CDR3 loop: CASSLSNQGQFPNIRYF. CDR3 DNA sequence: TGTGCCAGCAGCTTATCAAATCAGGGACAGTTTCCAAACATTCGGTACTTC. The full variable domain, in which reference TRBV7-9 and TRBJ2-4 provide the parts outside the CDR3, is DTGVSQNPRHKITKRGQNVTFRCDPISEHNRLYWYRQTLGQGPEFLTYFQNEAQLEKSRLLSDRFSAERPKGSFSTLEIQRTEQGDSAMYLCASSLSNQGQFPNIRYFGAGTRLSVL.

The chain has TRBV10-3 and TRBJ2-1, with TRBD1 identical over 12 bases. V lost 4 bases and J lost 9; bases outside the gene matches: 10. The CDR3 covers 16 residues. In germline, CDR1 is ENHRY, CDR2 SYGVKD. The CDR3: CAISAPGQGALGEQFF. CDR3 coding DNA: TGTGCCATCAGTGCCCCGGGACAGGGGGCCCTCGGTGAGCAGTTCTTC.

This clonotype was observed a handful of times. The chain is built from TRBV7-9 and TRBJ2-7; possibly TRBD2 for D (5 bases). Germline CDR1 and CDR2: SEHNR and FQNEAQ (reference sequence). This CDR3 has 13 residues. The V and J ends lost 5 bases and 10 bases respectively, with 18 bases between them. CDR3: CASSPIQDWAQYF. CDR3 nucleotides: TGTGCCAGCAGCCCAATCCAGGACTGGGCTCAGTACTTC.

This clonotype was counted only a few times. The CDR3 DNA reads as TGTGCCAGCGAGAGGGGGCTTAGCACAGATACGCAGTATTTT. Protein product: CASERGLSTDTQYF. The rearrangement joins TRBV21-1 to TRBJ2-3; the D call TRBD1 from the table was never checked on the DNA. TRBV21-1 corresponds to a pseudogene. The CDR3 totals 14 residues.

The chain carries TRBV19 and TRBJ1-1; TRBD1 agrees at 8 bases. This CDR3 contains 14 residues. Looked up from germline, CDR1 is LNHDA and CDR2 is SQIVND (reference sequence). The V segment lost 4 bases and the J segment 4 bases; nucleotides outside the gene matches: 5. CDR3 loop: CASSTQGAGTEAFF. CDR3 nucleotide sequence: TGTGCCAGTAGTACTCAGGGGGCCGGCACTGAAGCTTTCTTT.

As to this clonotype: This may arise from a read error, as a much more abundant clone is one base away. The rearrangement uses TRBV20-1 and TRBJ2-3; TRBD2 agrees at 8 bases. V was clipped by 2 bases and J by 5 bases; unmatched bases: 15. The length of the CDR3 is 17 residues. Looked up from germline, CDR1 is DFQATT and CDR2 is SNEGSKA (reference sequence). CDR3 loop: CSARPISGNKLIDTQYF. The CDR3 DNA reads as TGCAGTGCTAGACCTATTAGCGGGAATAAACTCATAGATACGCAGTATTTT.

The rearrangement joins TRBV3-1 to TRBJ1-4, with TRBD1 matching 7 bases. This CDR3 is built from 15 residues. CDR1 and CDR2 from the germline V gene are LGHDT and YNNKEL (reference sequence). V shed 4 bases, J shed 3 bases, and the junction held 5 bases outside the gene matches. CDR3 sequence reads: CASSPGGGANEKLFF. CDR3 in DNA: TGTGCCAGCAGCCCCGGAGGGGGCGCTAATGAAAAACTGTTTTTT.

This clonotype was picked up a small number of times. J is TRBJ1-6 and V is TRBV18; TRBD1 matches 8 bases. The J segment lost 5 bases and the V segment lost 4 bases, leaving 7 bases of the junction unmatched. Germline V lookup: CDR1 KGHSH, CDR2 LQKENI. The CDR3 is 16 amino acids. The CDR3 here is CASSHPGGSDNSPLHF. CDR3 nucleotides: TGTGCCAGCTCACATCCAGGGGGCTCGGATAATTCACCCCTCCACTTT.

CDR3 nucleotide sequence: TGTGCCAGCAGCCCTAAGGAGGGACAGGAGTGGAAATACGAGCAGTACTTC. Translated: CASSPKEGQEWKYEQYF. V and J are TRBV7-8 and TRBJ2-7; 8 bases align to TRBD1. Germline values: CDR1 SGHVS, CDR2 FQNEAQ. This CDR3 region has 17 residues. V lost 5 bases and J lost 4; bases outside the gene matches: 16.

The CDR3 here is CASSTGQGQASYEQYF. The CDR3 region has the DNA TGTGCCAGTAGTACGGGACAGGGACAAGCCTCCTACGAGCAGTACTTC. The genes are TRBV19 and TRBJ2-7; TRBD1 matches 9 bases. From germline, CDR1 is LNHDA and CDR2 SQIVND (reference sequence). The junction had 7 bases not matched to a gene; V was cut back by 4 bases and J by 0 bases. The CDR3 is 16 residues long.

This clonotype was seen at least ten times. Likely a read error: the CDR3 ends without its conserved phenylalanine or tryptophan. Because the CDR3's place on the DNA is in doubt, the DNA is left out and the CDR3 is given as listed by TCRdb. This CDR3 is CASSLAGEPETL. The chain has TRBV7-2 and TRBJ1-1. From germline, CDR1 is SGHTA and CDR2 FQGNSA. The CDR3 sequence runs 12 residues, both termini included.

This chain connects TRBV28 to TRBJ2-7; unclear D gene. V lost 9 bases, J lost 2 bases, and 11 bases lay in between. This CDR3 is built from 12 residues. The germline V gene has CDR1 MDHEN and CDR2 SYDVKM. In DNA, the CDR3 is TGTGCCAGTTGGACGACCGCCTACGAGCAGTACTTC. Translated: CASWTTAYEQYF. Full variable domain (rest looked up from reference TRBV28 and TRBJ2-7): DVKVTQSSRYLVKRTGEKVFLECVQDMDHENMFWYRQDPGLGLRLIYFSYDVKMKEKGDIPEGYSVSREKKERFSLILESASTNQTSMYLCASWTTAYEQYFGPGTRLTVT.

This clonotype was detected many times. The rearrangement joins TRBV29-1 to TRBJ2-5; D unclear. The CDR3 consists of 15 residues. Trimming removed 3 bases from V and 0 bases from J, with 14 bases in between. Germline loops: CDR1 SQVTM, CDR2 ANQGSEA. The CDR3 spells CSVDSGSVYQETQYF. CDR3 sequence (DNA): TGCAGCGTTGATTCGGGCAGCGTGTACCAAGAGACCCAGTACTTC.

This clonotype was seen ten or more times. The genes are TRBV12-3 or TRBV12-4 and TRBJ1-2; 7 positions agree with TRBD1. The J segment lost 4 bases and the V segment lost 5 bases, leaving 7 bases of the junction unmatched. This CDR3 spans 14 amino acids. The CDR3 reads CASSLTGSGYGYTF. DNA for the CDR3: TGTGCCAGCAGTCTGACAGGGTCCGGCTATGGCTACACCTTC.

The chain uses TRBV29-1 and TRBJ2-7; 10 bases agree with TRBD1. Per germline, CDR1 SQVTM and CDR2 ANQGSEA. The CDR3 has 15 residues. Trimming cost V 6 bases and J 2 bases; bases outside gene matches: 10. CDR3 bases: TGCAGCGTAGAAACCGGGACAGGGGTTCCCTACGAGCAGTACTTC. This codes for CSVETGTGVPYEQYF.

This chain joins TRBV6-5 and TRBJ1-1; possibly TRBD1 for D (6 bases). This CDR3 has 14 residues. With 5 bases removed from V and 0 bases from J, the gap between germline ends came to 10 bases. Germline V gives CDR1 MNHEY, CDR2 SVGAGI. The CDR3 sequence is CASSRTALNTEAFF. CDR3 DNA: TGTGCCAGCAGTCGGACAGCCTTGAACACTGAAGCTTTCTTT.

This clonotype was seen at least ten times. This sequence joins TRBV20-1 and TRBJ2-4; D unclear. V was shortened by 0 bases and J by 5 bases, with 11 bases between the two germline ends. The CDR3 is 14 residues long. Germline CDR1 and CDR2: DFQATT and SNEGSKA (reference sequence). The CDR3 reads CSARDYSLENIQYF. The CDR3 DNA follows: TGCAGTGCTAGAGATTACTCTCTCGAAAACATTCAGTACTTC.

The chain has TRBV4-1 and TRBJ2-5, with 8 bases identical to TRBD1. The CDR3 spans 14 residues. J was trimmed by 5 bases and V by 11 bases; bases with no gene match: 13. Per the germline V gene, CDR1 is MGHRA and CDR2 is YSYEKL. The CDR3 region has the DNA TGCGCCCGCGGCCCAGGACAGGGTGAGGAGACCCAGTACTTC. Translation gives CARGPGQGEETQYF.

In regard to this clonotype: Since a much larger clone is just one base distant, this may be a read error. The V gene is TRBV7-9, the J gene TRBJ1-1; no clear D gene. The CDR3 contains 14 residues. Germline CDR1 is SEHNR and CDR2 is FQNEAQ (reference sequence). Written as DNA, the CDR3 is TGTGCCGGCAGCCCCTTTTGGTTGAACACTGAAGCTTTCTTT. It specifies CAGSPFWLNTEAFF.